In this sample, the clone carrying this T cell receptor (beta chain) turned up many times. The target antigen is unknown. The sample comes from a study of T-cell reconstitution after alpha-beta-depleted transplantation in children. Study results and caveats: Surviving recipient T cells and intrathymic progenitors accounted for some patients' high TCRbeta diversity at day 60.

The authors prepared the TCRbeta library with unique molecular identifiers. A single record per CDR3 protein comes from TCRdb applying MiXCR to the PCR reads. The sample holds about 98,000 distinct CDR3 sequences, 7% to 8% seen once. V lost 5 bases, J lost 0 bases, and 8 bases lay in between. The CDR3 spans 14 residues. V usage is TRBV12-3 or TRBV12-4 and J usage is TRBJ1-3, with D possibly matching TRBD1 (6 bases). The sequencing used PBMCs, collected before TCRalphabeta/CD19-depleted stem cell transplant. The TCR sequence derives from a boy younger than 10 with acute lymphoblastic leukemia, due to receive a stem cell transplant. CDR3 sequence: CASSTTGSGNTIYF. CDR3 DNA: TGTGCCAGCAGTACGACAGGCTCTGGAAACACCATATATTTT.